This TCR beta chain is drawn from a study of cytomegalovirus exposure and HLA in healthy donors. In germline, CDR1 is MNHNY, CDR2 SVGAGI (reference sequence). V lost 7 bases and J 1 base, leaving 13 bases between the germline ends. This CDR3 spans 14 amino acids. A multiplex PCR was run with 60 Vbeta primers and 13 Jbeta primers. Data came from immunoSEQ multiplex PCR; TCRdb stores just in-frame clones and leaves some out. The sample holds about 170,000 clones; more than 80% are singletons and the top ten take 4.8%. The gene calls are TRBV6-6 and TRBJ1-1; perhaps TRBD1 as D (5 bases). The clonotype originates from a man between 18 and 29 years old in good health and CMV-seronegative. Specimen: PBMCs. In DNA, the CDR3 is TGTGCCAGCACCTGGGGCACGGGGAACACTGAAGCTTTCTTT. Protein product: CASTWGTGNTEAFF.